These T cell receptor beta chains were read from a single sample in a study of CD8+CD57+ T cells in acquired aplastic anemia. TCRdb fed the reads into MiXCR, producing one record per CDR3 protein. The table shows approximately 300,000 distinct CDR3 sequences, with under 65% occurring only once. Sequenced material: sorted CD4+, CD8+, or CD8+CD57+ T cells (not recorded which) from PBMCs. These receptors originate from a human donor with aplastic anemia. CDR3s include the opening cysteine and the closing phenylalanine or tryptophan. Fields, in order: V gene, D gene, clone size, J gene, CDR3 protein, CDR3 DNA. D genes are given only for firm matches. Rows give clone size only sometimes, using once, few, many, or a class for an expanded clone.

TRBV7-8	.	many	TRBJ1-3	CASSRRGPGNTIYF	TGTGCCAGCTCCCGACGGGGGCCTGGAAACACCATATATTTT
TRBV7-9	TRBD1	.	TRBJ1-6	CASSFSQGDSPLHF	TGTGCCAGCAGCTTCTCTCAGGGGGATTCACCCCTCCACTTT
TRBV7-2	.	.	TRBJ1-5	CASSLGGGLSYQPQHF	TGTGCCAGCAGCTTGGGGGGAGGTCTATCTTATCAGCCCCAGCATTTT
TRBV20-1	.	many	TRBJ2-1	CSATIMAATLDEQFF	TGCAGTGCTACTATTATGGCGGCGACTCTCGATGAGCAGTTCTTC
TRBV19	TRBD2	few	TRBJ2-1	CASNRRTSGSYNEQFF	TGTGCCAGTAATAGAAGGACTAGCGGGTCCTACAATGAGCAGTTCTTC
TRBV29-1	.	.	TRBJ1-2	CSATAPGNYGYTF	TGCAGCGCGACGGCGCCCGGCAACTATGGCTACACCTTC
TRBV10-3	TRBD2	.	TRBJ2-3	CAISDYALLLAGQPTDTQYF	TGTGCCATCAGTGATTACGCCCTTCTACTAGCGGGCCAGCCCACAGATACGCAGTATTTT
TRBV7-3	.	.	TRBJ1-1	CASSLFPYDRSEAFF	TGTGCCAGCAGCTTATTCCCCTACGACAGGAGCGAAGCTTTCTTT
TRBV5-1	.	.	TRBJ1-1	CASSLLTGYENTEAFF	TGCGCCAGCAGTCTACTAACGGGGTATGAAAACACTGAAGCTTTCTTT
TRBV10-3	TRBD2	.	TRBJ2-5	CAISEGNVAGGRETQYF	TGTGCCATCAGTGAGGGTAACGTAGCGGGGGGGCGAGAGACCCAGTACTTC
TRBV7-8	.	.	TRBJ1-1	CASSPPGYGNTEAFF	TGTGCCAGCAGCCCCCCGGGATACGGGAACACTGAAGCTTTCTTT
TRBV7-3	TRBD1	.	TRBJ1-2	CASSQDRGQNYGYTF	TGTGCCAGCAGCCAGGACAGGGGGCAGAACTATGGCTACACCTTC
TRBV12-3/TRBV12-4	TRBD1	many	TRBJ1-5	CASSWTGNQPQHF	TGTGCCAGCAGCTGGACAGGCAACCAGCCCCAGCATTTT
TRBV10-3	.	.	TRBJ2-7	CAISDLVWGEENEQYF	TGTGCCATCAGTGACTTAGTCTGGGGTGAGGAAAACGAGCAGTACTTC
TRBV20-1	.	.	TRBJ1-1	CSARVIGLEAFF	TGCAGTGCTAGAGTTATCGGGCTTGAAGCTTTCTTT
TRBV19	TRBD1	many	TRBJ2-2	CASSIQGARGGELFF	TGTGCCAGTAGTATCCAGGGGGCGCGCGGCGGGGAGCTGTTTTTT
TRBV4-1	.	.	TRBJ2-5	CASSQDRTAGTQYF	TGCGCCAGCAGCCAAGATAGGACAGCTGGGACCCAGTACTTC
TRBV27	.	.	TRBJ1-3	CASSFYDRICGNTIYF	TGTGCCAGCAGTTTTTACGACAGGATCTGTGGAAACACCATATATTTT
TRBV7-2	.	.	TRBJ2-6	CASSYWTSGANVLTF	TGTGCCAGCAGCTATTGGACATCTGGGGCCAACGTCCTGACTTTC
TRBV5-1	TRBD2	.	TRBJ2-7	CASRGGNGGAVYEQYF	TGCGCCAGCAGGGGAGGGAACGGGGGGGCCGTCTACGAGCAGTACTTC
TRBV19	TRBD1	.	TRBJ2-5	CASKLRDSWGETQYF	TGTGCCAGTAAACTCCGGGACAGTTGGGGGGAGACCCAGTACTTC
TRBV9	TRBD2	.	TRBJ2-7	CASSVGRASGSGEQYF	TGTGCCAGCAGCGTAGGTCGGGCTAGCGGGAGCGGCGAGCAGTACTTC
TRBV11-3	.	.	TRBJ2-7	CASSLAVRDRSYEQYF	TGTGCCAGCAGCTTAGCCGTGAGGGACCGCTCCTACGAGCAGTACTTC
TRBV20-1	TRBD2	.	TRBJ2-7	CSAKAGVGEQYF	TGCAGTGCTAAAGCGGGAGTGGGCGAGCAGTACTTC
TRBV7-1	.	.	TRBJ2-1	CASSPLLTTHNEQFF	TGTGCCAGCAGCCCTCTCCTGACTACTCACAATGAGCAGTTCTTC
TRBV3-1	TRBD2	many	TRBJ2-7	CASSQGLAVKYEQYF	TGTGCCAGCAGCCAGGGACTAGCGGTAAAATACGAGCAGTACTTC
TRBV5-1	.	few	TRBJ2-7	CASSLDSLEEQYF	TGCGCCAGCAGCTTGGACAGCCTTGAGGAGCAGTACTTC
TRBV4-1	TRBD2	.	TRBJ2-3	CASRGTSGTTDTQYF	TGCGCCAGCAGAGGGACTAGCGGAACCACAGATACGCAGTATTTT
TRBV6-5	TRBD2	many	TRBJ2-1	CASRASSGSTRLHEQFF	TGTGCCAGCAGGGCCTCTAGCGGGAGTACGCGTCTCCATGAGCAGTTCTTC
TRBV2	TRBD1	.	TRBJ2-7	CASKQQGARTYEQYF	TGTGCCAGCAAGCAGCAGGGGGCAAGGACCTACGAGCAGTACTTC
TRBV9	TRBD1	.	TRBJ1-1	CASSTLGQGNTEAFF	TGTGCCAGCAGCACCTTAGGACAGGGGAACACTGAAGCTTTCTTT
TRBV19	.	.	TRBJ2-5	CASSISTQETQYF	TGTGCCAGTAGTATTTCGACCCAAGAGACCCAGTACTTC
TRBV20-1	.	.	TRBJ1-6	CSARDTDSPLHF	TGCAGTGCTAGAGATACGGATTCACCCCTCCACTTT
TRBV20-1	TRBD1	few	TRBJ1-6	CSASRGQENSPLHF	TGCAGTGCTAGTAGGGGACAGGAAAATTCACCCCTCCACTTT
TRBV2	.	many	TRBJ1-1	CASMAFSNTEAFF	TGTGCCAGCATGGCGTTTTCGAACACTGAAGCTTTCTTT
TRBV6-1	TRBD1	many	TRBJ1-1	CASTHPGQASNTEAFF	TGTGCCAGCACACATCCGGGACAGGCCTCGAACACTGAAGCTTTCTTT
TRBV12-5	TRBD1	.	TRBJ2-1	CASAGGNEQFF	TGTGCTAGTGCAGGGGGCAATGAGCAGTTCTTC
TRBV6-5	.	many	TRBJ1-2	CATREGGISNYGYTF	TGTGCCACGCGAGAGGGGGGGATATCTAACTATGGCTACACCTTC
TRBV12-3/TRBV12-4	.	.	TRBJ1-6	CASSLAGGNRNSPLHF	TGTGCCAGCAGCTTGGCTGGGGGCAATAGGAATTCACCCCTCCACTTT
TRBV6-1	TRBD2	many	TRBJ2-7	CASSNSGGNSYEQYF	TGTGCCAGCAGTAATAGCGGGGGGAACTCCTACGAGCAGTACTTC
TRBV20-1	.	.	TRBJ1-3	CSARVPSGNTIYF	TGCAGTGCTAGAGTGCCTTCTGGAAACACCATATATTTT
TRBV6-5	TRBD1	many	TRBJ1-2	CASSISGTGNYGYTF	TGTGCCAGCAGTATTTCCGGGACAGGGAACTATGGCTACACCTTC
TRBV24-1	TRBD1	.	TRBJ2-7	CATSDPRDSPYEQYF	TGTGCCACCAGTGATCCCCGGGACAGTCCCTACGAGCAGTACTTC
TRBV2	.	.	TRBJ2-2	CASSAAGTVF	TGTGCCAGCAGTGCGGCCGGGACGGTTTTT
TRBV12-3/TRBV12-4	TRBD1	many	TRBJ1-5	CASSRPSGGSQPQHF	TGTGCCAGCAGTAGACCGTCAGGGGGTAGTCAGCCCCAGCATTTT
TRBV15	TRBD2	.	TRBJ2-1	CATSGLAGRSYNEQFF	TGTGCCACCAGTGGCCTAGCGGGACGCTCCTACAATGAGCAGTTCTTC
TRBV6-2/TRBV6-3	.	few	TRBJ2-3	CASSFPGSTDTQYF	TGTGCCAGCAGTTTCCCGGGGAGCACAGATACGCAGTATTTT
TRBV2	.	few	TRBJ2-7	CASRKQGSYEQYF	TGTGCCAGCAGGAAGCAGGGGTCCTACGAGCAGTACTTC
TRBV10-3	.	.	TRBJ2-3	CAISETTDTQYF	TGTGCCATCAGTGAGACCACAGATACGCAGTATTTT
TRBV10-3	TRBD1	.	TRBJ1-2	CAISETKKTGVYGYTF	TGTGCCATCAGTGAGACAAAAAAGACAGGGGTGTATGGCTACACCTTC
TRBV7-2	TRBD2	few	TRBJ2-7	CASSLAPSGSYEQYF	TGTGCCAGCAGCCTAGCCCCCAGCGGGAGCTACGAGCAGTACTTC
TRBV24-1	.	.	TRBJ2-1	CATSDSLRLSYNEQFF	TGTGCCACCAGTGATTCGCTCCGCCTCTCCTACAATGAGCAGTTCTTC
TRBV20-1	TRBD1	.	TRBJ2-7	CSGGTGGEQYF	TGCAGTGGTGGGACAGGGGGCGAGCAGTACTTC
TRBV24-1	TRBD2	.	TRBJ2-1	CATSDYREGYNEQFF	TGTGCCACCAGTGATTATCGGGAGGGATACAATGAGCAGTTCTTC